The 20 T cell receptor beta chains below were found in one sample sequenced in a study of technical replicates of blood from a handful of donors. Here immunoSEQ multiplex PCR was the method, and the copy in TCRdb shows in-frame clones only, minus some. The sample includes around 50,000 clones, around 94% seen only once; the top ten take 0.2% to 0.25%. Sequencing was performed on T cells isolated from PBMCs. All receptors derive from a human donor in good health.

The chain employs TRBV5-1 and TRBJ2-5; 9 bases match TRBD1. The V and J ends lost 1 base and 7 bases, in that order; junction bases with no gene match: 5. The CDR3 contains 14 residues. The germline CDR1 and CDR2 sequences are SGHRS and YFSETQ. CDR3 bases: TGCGCCAGCAGCTTGACACAGGGGGCAGGGACCCAGTACTTC. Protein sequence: CASSLTQGAGTQYF.

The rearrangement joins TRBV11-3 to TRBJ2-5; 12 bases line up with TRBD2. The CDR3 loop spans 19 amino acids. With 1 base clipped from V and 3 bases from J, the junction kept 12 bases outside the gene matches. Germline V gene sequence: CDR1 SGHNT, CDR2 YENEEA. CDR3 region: CASSLGTLSSGGAKETQYF. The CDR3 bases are TGTGCCAGCAGCTTAGGAACGCTTTCTAGCGGGGGGGCCAAAGAGACCCAGTACTTC.

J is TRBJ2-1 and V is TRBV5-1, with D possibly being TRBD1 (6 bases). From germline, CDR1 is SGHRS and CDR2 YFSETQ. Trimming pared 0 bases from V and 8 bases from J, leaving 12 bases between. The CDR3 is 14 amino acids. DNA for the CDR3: TGCGCCAGCAGCTTGGGACAGGCCGTGGATGAGCAGTTCTTC. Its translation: CASSLGQAVDEQFF.

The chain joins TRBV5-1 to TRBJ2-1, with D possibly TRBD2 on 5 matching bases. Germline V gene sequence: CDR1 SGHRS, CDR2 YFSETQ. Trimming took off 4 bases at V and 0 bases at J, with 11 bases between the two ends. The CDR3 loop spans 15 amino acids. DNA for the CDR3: TGCGCCAGCAGCCTGGGCGAGGGCTCCTACAATGAGCAGTTCTTC. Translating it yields CASSLGEGSYNEQFF.

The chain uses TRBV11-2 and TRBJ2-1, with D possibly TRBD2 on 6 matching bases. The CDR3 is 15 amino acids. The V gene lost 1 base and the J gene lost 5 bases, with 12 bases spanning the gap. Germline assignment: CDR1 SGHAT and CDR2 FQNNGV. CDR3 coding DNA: TGTGCCAGCAGCTTAGCAGGGACTCAGGACAATGAGCAGTTCTTC. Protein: CASSLAGTQDNEQFF.

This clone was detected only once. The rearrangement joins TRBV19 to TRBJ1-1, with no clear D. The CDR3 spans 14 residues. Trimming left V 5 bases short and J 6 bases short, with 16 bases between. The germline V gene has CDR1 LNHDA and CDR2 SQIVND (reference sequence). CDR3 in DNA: TGTGCCAGTAGTCCTCACCGGGAGGCCCCTGAAGCTTTCTTT. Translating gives CASSPHREAPEAFF.

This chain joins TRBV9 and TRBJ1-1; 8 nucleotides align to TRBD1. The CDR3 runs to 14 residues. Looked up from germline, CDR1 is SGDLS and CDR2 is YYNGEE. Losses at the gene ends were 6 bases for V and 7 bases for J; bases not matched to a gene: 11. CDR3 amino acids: CASTNPTGGNEAFF. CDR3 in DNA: TGTGCCAGCACTAATCCAACAGGGGGTAATGAAGCTTTCTTT.

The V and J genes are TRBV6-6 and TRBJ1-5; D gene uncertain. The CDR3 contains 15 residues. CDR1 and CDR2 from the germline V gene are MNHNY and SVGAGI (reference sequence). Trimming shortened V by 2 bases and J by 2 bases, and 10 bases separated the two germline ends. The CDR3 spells CASSYAGTGNQPQHF. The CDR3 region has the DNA TGTGCCAGCAGTTACGCGGGTACGGGCAATCAGCCCCAGCATTTT.

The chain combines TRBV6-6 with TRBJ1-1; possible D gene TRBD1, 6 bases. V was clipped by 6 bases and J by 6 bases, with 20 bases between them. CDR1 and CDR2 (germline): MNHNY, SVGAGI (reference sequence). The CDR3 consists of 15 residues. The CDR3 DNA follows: TGTGCCAGCAGCCAACTACAGGGTTCGACCGCTGAAGCTTTCTTT. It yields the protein CASSQLQGSTAEAFF.

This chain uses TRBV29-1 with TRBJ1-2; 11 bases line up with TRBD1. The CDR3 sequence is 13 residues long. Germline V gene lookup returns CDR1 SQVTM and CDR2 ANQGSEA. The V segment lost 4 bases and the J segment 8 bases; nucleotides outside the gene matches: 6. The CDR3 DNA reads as TGCAGCGTTGTCCCAGGACAGGGGGCGGGCTACACCTTC. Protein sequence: CSVVPGQGAGYTF.

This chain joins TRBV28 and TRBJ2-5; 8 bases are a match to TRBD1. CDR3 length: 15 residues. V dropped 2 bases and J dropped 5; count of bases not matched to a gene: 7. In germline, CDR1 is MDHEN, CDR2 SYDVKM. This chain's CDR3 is CASSLGGRGRETQYF. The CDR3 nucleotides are TGTGCCAGCAGTTTAGGGGGCAGGGGGCGGGAGACCCAGTACTTC. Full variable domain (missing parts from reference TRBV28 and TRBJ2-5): DVKVTQSSRYLVKRTGEKVFLECVQDMDHENMFWYRQDPGLGLRLIYFSYDVKMKEKGDIPEGYSVSREKKERFSLILESASTNQTSMYLCASSLGGRGRETQYFGPGTRLLVL.

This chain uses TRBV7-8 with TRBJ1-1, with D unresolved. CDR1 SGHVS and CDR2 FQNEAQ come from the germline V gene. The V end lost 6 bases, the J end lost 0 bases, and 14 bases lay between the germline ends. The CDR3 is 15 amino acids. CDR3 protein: CASSAQVHMNTEAFF. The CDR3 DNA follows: TGTGCCAGCAGTGCGCAGGTACACATGAACACTGAAGCTTTCTTT. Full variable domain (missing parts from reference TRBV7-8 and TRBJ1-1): GAGVSQSPRYKVAKRGQDVALRCDPISGHVSLFWYQQALGQGPEFLTYFQNEAQLDKSGLPSDRFFAERPEGSVSTLKIQRTQQEDSAVYLCASSAQVHMNTEAFFGQGTRLTVV.

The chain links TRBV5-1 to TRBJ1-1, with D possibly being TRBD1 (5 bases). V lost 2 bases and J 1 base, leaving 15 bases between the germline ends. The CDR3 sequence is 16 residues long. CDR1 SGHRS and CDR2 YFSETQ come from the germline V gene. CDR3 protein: CASSFRAGRENTEAFF. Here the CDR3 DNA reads TGCGCCAGCAGCTTTAGGGCAGGGCGGGAGAACACTGAAGCTTTCTTT.

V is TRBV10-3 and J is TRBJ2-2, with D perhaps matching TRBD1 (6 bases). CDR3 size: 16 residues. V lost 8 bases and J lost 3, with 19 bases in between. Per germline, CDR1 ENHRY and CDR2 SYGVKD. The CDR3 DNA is TGTGCCATCGGGGGTAGGACAGTAGCTTACACCGGGGAGCTGTTTTTT. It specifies CAIGGRTVAYTGELFF.

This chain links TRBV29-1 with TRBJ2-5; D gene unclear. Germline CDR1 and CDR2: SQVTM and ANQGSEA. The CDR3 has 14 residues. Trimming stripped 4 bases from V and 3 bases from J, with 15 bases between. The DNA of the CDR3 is TGCAGCGTTGGTGAACAGTCTACCGAAGAGACCCAGTACTTC. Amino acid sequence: CSVGEQSTEETQYF.

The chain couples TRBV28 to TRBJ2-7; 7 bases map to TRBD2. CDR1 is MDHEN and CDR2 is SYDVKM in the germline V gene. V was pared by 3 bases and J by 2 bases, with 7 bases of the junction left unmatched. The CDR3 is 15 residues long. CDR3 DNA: TGTGCCAGCAGTTTCTTGACTAGCTTTCCCTACGAGCAGTACTTC. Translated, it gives CASSFLTSFPYEQYF.

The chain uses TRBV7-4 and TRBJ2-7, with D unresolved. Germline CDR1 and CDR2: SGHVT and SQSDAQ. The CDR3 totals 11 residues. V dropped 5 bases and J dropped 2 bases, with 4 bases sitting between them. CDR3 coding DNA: TGTGCCAGCAGCCCCACCTACGAGCAGTACTTC. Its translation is CASSPTYEQYF.

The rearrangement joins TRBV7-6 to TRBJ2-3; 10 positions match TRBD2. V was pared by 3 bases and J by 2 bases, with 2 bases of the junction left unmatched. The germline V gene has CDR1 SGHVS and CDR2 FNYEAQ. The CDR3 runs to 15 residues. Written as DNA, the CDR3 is TGTGCCAGCAGCTTCGGACTAGCGGACACAGATACGCAGTATTTT. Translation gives CASSFGLADTDTQYF.

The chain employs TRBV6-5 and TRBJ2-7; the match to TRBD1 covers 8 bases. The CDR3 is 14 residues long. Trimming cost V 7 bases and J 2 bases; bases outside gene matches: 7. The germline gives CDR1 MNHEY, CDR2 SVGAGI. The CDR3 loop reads CASKSGTGAYEQYF. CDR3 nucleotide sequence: TGTGCCAGCAAGTCCGGGACAGGAGCCTACGAGCAGTACTTC.

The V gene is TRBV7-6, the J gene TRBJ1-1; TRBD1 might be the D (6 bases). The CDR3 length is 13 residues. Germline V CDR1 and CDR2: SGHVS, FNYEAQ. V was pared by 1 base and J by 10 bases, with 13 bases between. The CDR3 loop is CASSLGATGVAFF. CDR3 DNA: TGTGCCAGCAGCTTAGGTGCGACAGGAGTAGCTTTCTTT.